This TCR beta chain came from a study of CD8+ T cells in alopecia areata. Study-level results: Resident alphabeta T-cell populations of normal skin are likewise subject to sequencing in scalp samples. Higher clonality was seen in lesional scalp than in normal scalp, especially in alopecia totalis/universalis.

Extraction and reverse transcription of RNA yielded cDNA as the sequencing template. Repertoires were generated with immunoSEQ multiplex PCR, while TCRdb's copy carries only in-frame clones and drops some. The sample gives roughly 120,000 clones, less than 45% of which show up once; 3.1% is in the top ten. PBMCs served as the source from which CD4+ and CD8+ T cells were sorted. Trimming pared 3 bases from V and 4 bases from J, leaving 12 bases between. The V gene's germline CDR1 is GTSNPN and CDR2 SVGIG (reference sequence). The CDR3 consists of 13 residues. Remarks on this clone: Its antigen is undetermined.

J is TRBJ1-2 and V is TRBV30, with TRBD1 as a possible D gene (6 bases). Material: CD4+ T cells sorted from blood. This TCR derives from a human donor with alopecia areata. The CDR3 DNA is TGTGCCTGGAGGAAGGGGGTTTCCTATGGCTACACCTTC. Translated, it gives CAWRKGVSYGYTF.